This TCR beta chain was sequenced in a study of tumor-infiltrating lymphocytes in primary liver carcinoma (dated by TCRdb to about 2017). A note on the overall study: Of the five patients, three men and two women aged 30 to 69 years, four had hepatocellular carcinoma and one had combined HCC and intrahepatic cholangiocarcinoma. Tumors of the five patients were stage T1-T3 N0M0 with maximum diameters of 4.2 to 10 cm. Samples yielded roughly 3.5 to 7.13 million productive TCRbeta reads; read depth did not differ significantly between tissue types. Across five regions of each liver tumor, along with adjacent normal tissue and blood, the study brought together TCRbeta repertoire sequencing, expression microarrays and whole-exome sequencing. A total of 35 specimens from 5 patients underwent TCRbeta repertoire sequencing, comprising around 25 tumor regions, 5 adjacent noncancerous liver tissues and 5 peripheral blood samples. To link TCRbeta repertoire diversity to the local molecular phenotype, the 25 tumor region samples were profiled with Agilent mRNA microarrays. High reproducibility was observed for the technical replicate repertoires, with mean shared-clone rates around 0.9 and correlation coefficients above 0.98.

Comments on this clonotype: Its antigen remains undetermined. A much larger clonotype is one base distant, so this may be a read error.

Points the paper makes about the study in general: Pairs of tumor regions showed greater repertoire overlap (mean approximately 35%) than tumor-adjacent pairs (roughly 17%) or tumor-blood pairs (roughly 15%), which is consistent with antigen-driven expansion. Compared with blood, tumors had a significantly larger share of the repertoire taken up by the top 250 clones (p = 0.039). Because only the TCR beta chain was sequenced and unpaired alpha chains were not captured, true repertoire diversity is likely underestimated. Since the samples were bulk and unsorted, there was no way to compare CD4+ and CD8+ T cell repertoires. Only about 7.5-25% of top clones were present in all five regions of a tumor, suggesting spatial heterogeneity of tumor-infiltrating T cells. The study included only a few patients, and the authors note findings should be validated in a larger study.

Without any cell sorting, total RNA and DNA were co-extracted from about 20-30 mg of bulk tissue using the AllPrep DNA/RNA mini kit. Between late 2015 and early 2016, roughly five patients in China with histopathologically diagnosed primary liver carcinoma had their tumors surgically resected. Chronic HBV infection was present in the patients, and the patients were treatment-naive at sampling. Five spatially separated regions were sampled from each tumor: the superior, inferior, left-lateral and right-lateral poles, plus the tumor centre. More than 80% viable tumor cells were found by histology in every tumor sample. Pieces of fresh tumor and adjacent tissue were cut in half, with one half kept in RNAlater at -80 degrees C and the other half sent for histology. In the germline V gene, CDR1 corresponds to MNHNS and CDR2 to SASEGT. V was cut back by 7 bases and J by 0 bases, leaving a gap of 15 bases between them. The CDR3, from cysteine to phenylalanine, totals 16 residues. Only the CDR3 DNA is retained, 48 bases long and in frame from the first base.

A constant-region primer and ProtoScript II reverse transcriptase were used to reverse-transcribe TCRbeta-specific cDNA from around 540 ng total RNA. TCRbeta libraries were built with three nested multiplex PCR rounds, a slightly modified ARM-PCR procedure. Multiplex TRBV1-TRBV30 forward primers and a Cbeta reverse primer were used in the first two PCR rounds, each of which was run for about 10 cycles. A final 25-cycle PCR with Deep VentR polymerase added sample barcodes and Illumina adapters. Before sequencing, amplicons of 200-500 bp were purified from gel using a QIAquick gel extraction kit. The TCRbeta amplicons were sequenced with 250-bp paired-end reads on an Illumina HiSeq 2500. From the authors' description of their analysis: Trimmomatic v0.33 was used to quality-trim the reads, and FLASH v1.2.11 was used to merge paired reads so that full CDR3 sequences could be recovered. V, D and J germline segments were assigned to the rearranged TCRbeta sequences using MiGEC v1.2.1b. Clonotype statistics and Shannon-Wiener diversity indices were calculated with VDJtools v1.0.0. To reduce sampling bias, subsequent analyses other than the diversity analysis used only the 250 most abundant clonotypes in each sample. In TCRdb, the public reads were trimmed at Q25 with fastp and aligned with MiXCR, with productive beta chains retained. Rows with a matching CDR3 protein are joined into one entry that keeps the most common DNA and genes. None of the V and J calls come from the authors' own analysis; TCRdb made them. For this sample there are roughly 120,000 distinct CDR3 sequences; less than 80% appear just once. The top ten clonotypes cover roughly 9% of the sample.

The sequencing sample was made of liver tumor tissue from sampling region 1. The cell subset or site label, read with the paper, signifies: tumor region T1, superior pole. This sequence uses TRBV6-1 and TRBJ1-4, with no confidently assigned D gene. The TCR sequence derives from an older woman with primary liver carcinoma and hepatitis B virus infection. The nucleotide sequence is TGTGCCAGCAATACCGCCTTAGGGTCAACTAATGAAAAACTGTTTTTT. Its translation reads: CASNTALGSTNEKLFF.